This TCR beta chain was recovered during a study of graft-versus-host responses after intestinal transplantation (dated by TCRdb to 2020 to 2022). About the full investigation: Recipients received multivisceral, liver-intestinal, or isolated intestinal transplants. To identify alloreactive clones, pre-transplant mixed lymphocyte reaction products were sequenced and compared with unstimulated pre-transplant donor and recipient T cells. The cohort enrolled 20 to 30 intestinal transplant recipients including one retransplant, and a few patients lacking pretransplant specimens were excluded. After intestinal transplantation, graft-versus-host and host-versus-graft alloreactive T cell clones in the graft, circulation and bone marrow were tracked using bulk TCR-beta CDR3 sequencing. Anti-thymocyte globulin induction was given to all recipients, followed by maintenance tacrolimus and steroids for approximately three years. Donor T cell macrochimerism was defined as a peak of at least 4% donor T cells among recipient peripheral blood mononuclear cells. Samples from three later patients were sequenced in-house on an Illumina MiSeq with MiXCR processing rather than by the commercial service. What the research found in general, with its limitations: Conclusions were limited by the relatively low number and heterogeneity of intestinal transplant patients. GvH clones were found in recipient bone marrow, and some of the GvH clones appeared earlier in ileal mucosa or blood, which is consistent with an intestinal mucosal origin. Early after transplant, peak levels of circulating GvH clones were associated with declines in HvG clones. High GvH to HvG T cell clonal ratios were observed in the allografts of patients with donor T cell macrochimerism.

As to this clone: Its recognized antigen is unknown. Base qualities are not provided; no much larger clone lies one nucleotide away.

The library was produced with the immunoSEQ multiplex PCR assay. For most patients, genomic DNA was isolated with the Qiagen DNeasy Blood and Tissue Kit and sent frozen to Adaptive Biotechnologies for TCR sequencing. For most patients, genomic DNA was subjected to high-throughput TCR-beta CDR3 sequencing by Adaptive Biotechnologies. Concerning the study's data processing: TCR sequencing data were retrieved from Adaptive's ImmunoSEQ software for more than 15 patients, whereas a few other patients were processed with MiXCR and VDJtools. To correct CD4 versus CD8 sorting errors, sequences present in both subsets at a frequency ratio below 5:1 were removed. CDR3 nucleotide sequences shared between donor and recipient were removed because the origin of such sequences could not be assigned. To be classed as alloreactive, a clone needed at least 2-fold expansion over unstimulated cells and a minimum CFSE-low frequency of 0.002% (template counts) or 0.001% (read counts). Clones detected in sequenced pre-transplant spleen, lymph node, or MLR CFSE-low populations of the donor or recipient were defined as mappable. The cumulative frequency of alloreactive clones was calculated as a percentage of all sequences, weighted by copy number. This immuneACCESS table, as held by TCRdb, lists in-frame sequences with V and J called but not all clones. Of the missing ones, under half trace to an unresolved V gene in checked studies; the others have no known cause. V and J calls and clone size come straight from that table; D and trimming were deduced from the DNA. This sample lists roughly 130,000 clones; 80% to 95% were detected once. The top ten clones comprise 0.15% to 0.2% of the sample.

Interpreted using the paper, the time point label stands for: cells obtained before transplantation from donor or recipient. CD3+CD4+ and CD3+CD8+ populations were FACS-sorted from unstimulated pre-transplant donor and recipient cells taken from spleen or lymph nodes. Sequences were derived from unstimulated CD4+ T cells sorted from spleen or lymph node cells, sampled before intestinal transplant. This TCR was recovered from a human donor who received an intestinal transplant.

The nucleotides are TGTGCCAGTAGTACTGGGTTCACTGAAGCTTTCTTT. Translated, this gives CASSTGFTEAFF. Recombination connected TRBV19 to TRBJ1-1; no confident D gene assignment can be made. Taken from cysteine to phenylalanine, the CDR3 has 12 residues. Kept here is only the CDR3 DNA, which spans 36 bases and is read in frame from base 1. V loses 4 bases, J loses 4 bases, and the germline ends lie 7 bases apart. Looking up the germline V gene (reference sequence) yields CDR1 LNHDA and CDR2 SQIVND.